This record concerns one T cell receptor (beta chain) sequence. The antigen it binds to is not known. No much larger clone is present one base from it, and per-base qualities are unavailable. The sample belongs to a study of shared clonotypes between healthy human individuals (dated by TCRdb to about 2020). The study in broad terms: The cohort included three men and a couple of women between 18 and 49 years of age. Blood TCR repertoires of about five healthy adults were deeply sequenced to estimate repertoire size and the extent of clonotype sharing between individuals. For each donor, CD4 naive and CD4 memory were each given three plates, CD8 naive was given two plates, and CD8 memory was given one plate. To increase sequencing depth and limit assay-specific biases, TCR repertoire library preparation and sequencing were carried out by different laboratories using diverse techniques. Each donor's leukapheresis produced roughly between about 0.8 and 8.9 billion PBMCs. What the authors observed across the whole study: Sampling was restricted to blood, and TCR repertoires in tissues likely differ from the TCR repertoires found in blood. Based on pairwise subsampling, the degree of clonotype sharing among donors was expected to be affected by sequencing depth. Estimated clonotype richness was generally larger for naive than for memory subsets. Compared with non-shared clonotypes, the clonotypes found in all four sorted-subset donors had higher generation probabilities. Incomplete sequencing was indicated by rarefaction of sorted-subset datasets, despite the large sequencing depth. About 4.5% of naive CD4, 3.5% of naive CD8, 2% to 2.5% of memory CD4, and approximately 0.4% of memory CD8 clonotypes were shared across several donors. The genetic and exposure-history diversity represented was limited by the small number of donors.

Using the deep immunoSEQ assay, multiplex PCR amplified TCR CDR3 regions from genomic DNA. Extracted genomic DNA from each cell subset was distributed evenly across all wells of several immunoSEQ 96-well plates, and each plate was treated as a replicate. For sorted subsets, roughly 200 ng of genomic DNA, equivalent to 25,000 to 30,000 T cell genomes, went into each replicate PCR. Purified libraries were quantified with a Qubit 3.0 fluorometer, sized on a Bioanalyzer 2100, and re-quantified with the KAPA Library Quantification kit. Every immunoSEQ 96-well plate was sequenced on a dedicated single-read 150-cycle Illumina NextSeq 550 flow cell. Regarding the original processing steps: The immunoSEQ output contained only junctional sequences without quality scores, so filtering could not match that applied to full-length reads. Sequences were annotated with PyIR, a Python wrapper for IgBLAST v1.9, using IMGT germline references to assign V/J genes and CDR3. Reads with weak V/J assignments (E-value above 1e-6), missing CDR3, stop codons, out-of-frame junctions, or ambiguous translated residues were removed. A V3J clonotype was defined by an identical inferred V gene, J gene, and CDR3 amino acid sequence. The percentage overlap between two repertoires was calculated by dividing the number of shared unique clonotypes by the size of the smaller repertoire. Three approaches were used to assess repertoire richness: RTK rarefaction, the Chao1 estimator, and Recon v2.1 estimates of unobserved clonotypes. Generation probabilities for all TCRbeta clonotypes obtained by the gDNA method from a handful of donors were computed using OLGA. This is the immuneACCESS table as TCRdb keeps it, with only in-frame sequences that have V and J called. A part of the clones is gone; compared with another copy, unresolved V genes explain less than half, and the rest is unexplained. The V and J calls and clone size were taken over from that table, and D and trimming were inferred from the DNA. The sample table contains some 500,000 clones; only one count was recorded for 96% of them. About 0.057% of the sample is taken by the ten largest.

Healthy HIV-negative adults with no recently reported acute infections or vaccinations were included as donors. Every donor was a Caucasian adult residing in Nashville, Tennessee, USA. CD4+ T cells were enriched by magnetic negative selection; naive cells were then positively selected on CD45RA, and the negative fraction formed the memory subset. After blood collection by leukapheresis, PBMCs were isolated using Ficoll-Histopaque density gradient centrifugation and then cryopreserved in the vapor phase of liquid nitrogen. Analytical flow cytometry was used to check the purity and quantity of each magnetically sorted T cell population. Genomic DNA was isolated from each sorted fraction and quantified by UV absorbance on a Nanodrop 2000c. The source material was naive CD4+ T cells sorted from blood. The cell subset or site label, read with the paper, signifies: CD45RA+ positively selected. This receptor was identified in a woman aged 30 to 39 in good health.

The DNA sequence is TGTGCCAGCAGTGAACAGGGGAATCAGCCCCAGCATTTT. Translated, it gives CASSEQGNQPQHF. The chain was built from TRBV6-4 and TRBJ1-5; TRBD1 lines up with 7 middle nucleotides. From V the trimming removes 3 bases and from J it removes 4 bases, while the gene matches leave 0 bases of the junction unaccounted for. The germline V gene yields MRHNA for CDR1 and SNTAGT for CDR2. Reading from cysteine to phenylalanine, the CDR3 counts 13 amino acids. Only CDR3 DNA is held: 39 bases, read in frame from base 1.